This TCR beta chain was found in a study of T cells after yellow fever vaccination. The ends were cut back, 4 bases at V and 4 bases at J, with 9 bases in the middle. This CDR3 has 13 amino acids. Per the germline V gene, CDR1 is SGHRS and CDR2 is YFSETQ. For TCR, cDNA came from 5'RACE template switching, which added a universal primer site and UMIs. Using its own MiXCR run on the 5' RACE reads, TCRdb lists one record per CDR3 protein. The sample includes 170,000 or so distinct CDR3 sequences, approximately 6.2% of them seen just once. With respect to this clonotype: Its cognate antigen is unknown.

Study-level results: Reappearing after the booster were most of the clones from primary vaccination (around 96% CD4, roughly 86% CD8). In FACS-sorted repertoires, abundant clonotypes from the bulk population could appear as contaminants. It was a small share of clonotypes that appeared in both CD4 and CD8 compartments.

The gene calls are TRBV5-1 and TRBJ1-5; D uncertain. The starting material was CD4+ T cells sorted from PBMCs, obtained on the day of the first yellow fever vaccination. The clonotype was recovered from a man aged 18-30 years who received the YFV17D yellow fever vaccine. CDR3 sequence: CASSREVNQPQHF. The DNA of the CDR3 is TGCGCCAGCAGCCGGGAGGTTAATCAGCCCCAGCATTTT.